The T cell receptor (beta chain) under discussion was sequenced for a study of shared clonotypes between healthy human individuals. The CDR3 has 12 amino acids. The germline CDR1 and CDR2 sequences are SGHAT and FQDESV (reference sequence). V lost 1 base and J lost 2, with 1 base in between. Note on this clone: The antigen is not known. The sample carries other DNA sequences with the same CDR3.

It was across several immunoSEQ plates that each subset's genomic DNA was evenly split. The table came from immunoSEQ multiplex PCR; TCRdb's copy has only in-frame clones and leaves some out. Of around 1.1 million clones listed, 77% were seen once; the top ten hold 0.7% to 0.95%. Participating donors were healthy, HIV-negative adults free of recent acute infections or vaccinations. Study-wide points: Larger estimated richness was generally recorded for naive subsets relative to memory subsets. Tissue TCR repertoires likely differ from these blood-only repertoires.

The origin of this receptor is a man younger than 35 in good health. Some clones in this sample may be carry-over from other donors' samples. V is TRBV11-1 and J is TRBJ2-3; no firm D call. The specimen was memory CD4+ T cells from PBMCs. The subset here: CD45RA-negative fraction. The CDR3 coding sequence is TGTGCCAGCAGCTTAGTCACAGATACGCAGTATTTT. This encodes CASSLVTDTQYF.